One and the same sample provided the 25 T cell receptor beta chains below, sequenced in a study of naive and memory T cell subsets. Findings of the study overall: Possibly reflecting memory cells re-expressing CD45RA, a few larger clonotypes occurred in naive repertoires, especially CD8.

Two oligonucleotides, mixed equimolar, formed the beta constant-region primer covering TRBC1 and TRBC2. Ligated cDNA was amplified by four rounds of PCR with nested alpha and beta constant-region primers and SP2. TCRdb reanalysed the UMI-ligation and nested PCR reads using MiXCR and keeps one entry per CDR3 protein. This table holds 85,000 to 130,000 distinct CDR3 sequences, about 15% found once. Antigen specificity for these receptors is unknown. The sequencing input was naive CD8+ T cells from blood. These receptor sequences come from a human donor in good health.

This clonotype was seen more than once but under ten times. The CDR3 DNA sequence: TGTGCCATCACCCCTAGCGAACGCGCAGATACGCAGTATTTT. Protein product: CAITPSERADTQYF. The chain combines TRBV5-4 with TRBJ2-3, with D possibly TRBD2 on 6 matching bases. The V gene's germline CDR1 is SGHNT and CDR2 YYREEE (reference sequence). Between the trimmed V and J ends, which lost 9 bases and 4 bases, there was a span of 18 bases. The CDR3 loop spans 14 amino acids.

The chain links TRBV3-1 to TRBJ1-2, with a possible D match to TRBD1 (5 bases). Deletions cut 2 bases from V and 2 bases from J, with 12 bases between. Germline loops: CDR1 LGHDT, CDR2 YNNKEL (reference sequence). This CDR3 has 15 residues. The CDR3 nucleotides read TGTGCCAGCAGCCAAATCATGACAGCGAACTATGGCTACACCTTC. Protein sequence: CASSQIMTANYGYTF.

The chain is built from TRBV9 and TRBJ2-1; 8 bases line up with TRBD1. Germline-derived CDR1 and CDR2 are SGDLS and YYNGEE. The CDR3 contains 17 residues. The J segment lost 6 bases and the V segment lost 2 bases, leaving 13 bases of the junction unmatched. The CDR3 spells CASSVPRDSGQGNEQFF. CDR3 nucleotides: TGTGCCAGCAGCGTCCCCCGGGATTCTGGACAGGGCAATGAGCAGTTCTTC.

In this sample, this clonotype turned up a few times. The chain combines TRBV3-1 with TRBJ1-2; TRBD1 is a possible D gene (5 bases). Looked up from germline, CDR1 is LGHDT and CDR2 is YNNKEL (reference sequence). This CDR3 spans 18 amino acids. Trimming shortened V by 0 bases and J by 1 base, and 18 bases separated the two germline ends. CDR3 DNA sequence: TGTGCCAGCAGCCAAGATCTGGGGCAGGGCCGTTTTAACTATGGCTACACCTTC. It is translated as CASSQDLGQGRFNYGYTF.

This clonotype turned up a few times. The rearrangement uses TRBV4-3 and TRBJ2-1; perhaps TRBD2 as D (6 bases). This CDR3 is built from 16 residues. Trimming took 3 bases from V and 7 from J, leaving 19 bases between them. Looked up from germline, CDR1 is LGHNA and CDR2 is YSLEER. The CDR3 loop reads CASSHSLAVLGNEQFF. The CDR3 DNA reads as TGCGCCAGCAGCCATTCTTTAGCGGTATTAGGGAATGAGCAGTTCTTC.

This chain links TRBV5-4 with TRBJ2-1; 7 nucleotides line up with TRBD2. The ends lost 0 bases at V and 9 bases at J; junction bases unmatched: 9. The CDR3 loop spans 15 amino acids. Germline CDR1 SGHNT, CDR2 YYREEE (reference sequence). The DNA for the CDR3 is TGTGCCAGCAGCTTGGTTCTAGCGGCGTCGGGTGAGCAGTTCTTC. This sequence encodes CASSLVLAASGEQFF.

V is TRBV6-2 or TRBV6-3 and J is TRBJ2-4; TRBD1 might be the D (6 bases). Trimming took 2 bases from V and 8 from J, leaving 13 bases between them. Germline values: CDR1 MNHEY, CDR2 SVGEGT. The length of the CDR3 is 14 residues. The CDR3: CASSYGAGDDIQYF. In nucleotides, the CDR3 is TGTGCCAGCAGTTACGGGGCAGGGGACGACATTCAGTACTTC.

There are a few counts of this clonotype. The J gene is TRBJ2-1, the V gene TRBV7-2; 8 bases match TRBD2. V shed 5 bases, J shed 13 bases, and the junction held 7 bases outside the gene matches. This CDR3 is built from 12 residues. Germline assignment: CDR1 SGHTA and CDR2 FQGNSA. For the CDR3, the DNA is TGTGCCAGCAGCGGCGGGGGGCCTCATCAGTTCTTC. Protein product: CASSGGGPHQFF.

This clonotype was seen only a few times. This chain joins TRBV4-2 and TRBJ1-5; D is unresolved. Germline V gene lookup returns CDR1 LGHNA and CDR2 YNFKEQ. V was trimmed by 1 base and J by 6 bases, leaving 13 bases between them. The CDR3 sequence is 15 residues long. CDR3 region: CASSQGLRVTQPQHF. The CDR3 nucleotides read TGTGCCAGCAGCCAAGGTCTTCGTGTTACTCAGCCCCAGCATTTT.

The chain joins TRBV20-1 to TRBJ2-1, with 8 nucleotides matching TRBD1. V was clipped by 6 bases and J by 6 bases; unmatched bases: 16. In germline, CDR1 is DFQATT, CDR2 SNEGSKA (reference sequence). This CDR3 comprises 16 residues. The CDR3 bases are TGCAGTGCGAGGGGGGAGACAGGGGCCCCAAGCAATGAGCAGTTCTTC. Protein: CSARGETGAPSNEQFF.

The rearrangement links TRBV20-1 to TRBJ2-7; 8 bases line up with TRBD2. Trimming cost V 1 base and J 4 bases; bases outside gene matches: 9. This CDR3 has 15 amino acids. Germline lookup yields CDR1 DFQATT and CDR2 SNEGSKA (reference sequence). This CDR3 is CSARGIAGPLYEQYF. CDR3 DNA sequence: TGCAGTGCTAGAGGGATAGCGGGACCTTTGTACGAGCAGTACTTC.

This clonotype has a handful of counts. The CDR3 region is CSVGTGRSYEQYF. Written as DNA, the CDR3 is TGCAGCGTGGGGACAGGACGTTCCTACGAGCAGTACTTC. The rearrangement uses TRBV29-1 and TRBJ2-7, with TRBD1 matching 8 bases. CDR1 and CDR2 (germline): SQVTM, ANQGSEA. Trimming at V came to 6 bases and at J to 1 base, leaving 5 bases not matched to a gene. This CDR3 is 13 amino acids long.

In this sample, this clonotype turned up many times. The CDR3 reads CASSLDRGIETQYF. The CDR3 DNA reads TGTGCCAGCAGTTTAGACAGGGGGATAGAGACCCAGTACTTC. V is TRBV12-3 or TRBV12-4 and J is TRBJ2-5; TRBD1 agrees at 8 bases. With V trimmed by 1 base and J by 4 bases, 2 bases remained unmatched. The CDR3 runs to 14 residues.

The table lists this clonotype with a count of one. The chain is built from TRBV20-1 and TRBJ1-2; 8 positions match TRBD1. This CDR3 is built from 12 residues. The germline CDR1 and CDR2 sequences are DFQATT and SNEGSKA (reference sequence). The J segment lost 5 bases and the V segment lost 6 bases, leaving 5 bases of the junction unmatched. CDR3 sequence: CSANTGGYGYTF. CDR3 nucleotide sequence: TGCAGTGCCAATACAGGGGGGTATGGCTACACCTTC.

The genes are TRBV14 and TRBJ2-1; weak D call: TRBD2 (5 bases). Trimming took off 1 base at V and 6 bases at J, with 16 bases between the two ends. The CDR3 length is 16 residues. Germline V CDR1 and CDR2: SGHDN, FVKESK. The chain's CDR3 is CASSQGGPRSRNEQFF. DNA for the CDR3: TGTGCCAGCAGCCAAGGAGGGCCCAGATCCCGCAATGAGCAGTTCTTC.

The genes are TRBV24-1 and TRBJ2-2; D remains ambiguous. Deletions cut 6 bases from V and 0 bases from J, with 7 bases between. Per germline, CDR1 KGHDR and CDR2 SFDVKD. The CDR3 is 14 residues long. CDR3: CATSSRTNTGELFF. The CDR3 DNA sequence: TGTGCCACCAGTTCCAGGACGAACACCGGGGAGCTGTTTTTT.

This chain joins TRBV13 and TRBJ1-5; no clear D. The CDR3 spans 13 residues. Per germline, CDR1 PRHDT and CDR2 FYEKMQ (reference sequence). Trimming removed 4 bases at V and 3 bases at J, with 7 bases between. The CDR3 coding sequence is TGTGCCAGCAGCTCGGGAGTCAATCAGCCCCAGCATTTT. It yields the protein CASSSGVNQPQHF.

The J gene is TRBJ2-7, the V gene TRBV13; 8 bases are shared with TRBD2. Losses at the gene ends were 5 bases for V and 0 bases for J; bases not matched to a gene: 6. The CDR3 sequence is 15 residues long. In germline, CDR1 is PRHDT, CDR2 FYEKMQ (reference sequence). The CDR3 sequence: CASSPSAGGSYEQYF. The CDR3, as DNA: TGTGCCAGCAGCCCCAGTGCGGGGGGCTCCTACGAGCAGTACTTC. Full variable domain (remainder filled in from reference TRBV13 and TRBJ2-7): AAGVIQSPRHLIKEKRETATLKCYPIPRHDTVYWYQQGPGQDPQFLISFYEKMQSDKGSIPDRFSAQQFSDYHSELNMSSLELGDSALYFCASSPSAGGSYEQYFGPGTRLTVT.

The genes are TRBV4-2 and TRBJ2-5; 9 positions agree with TRBD1. The J segment lost 2 bases and the V segment lost 0 bases, leaving 4 bases of the junction unmatched. The CDR3 is 16 amino acids. In germline, CDR1 is LGHNA, CDR2 YNFKEQ. CDR3 region: CASSQEGDRVQETQYF. The DNA for the CDR3 is TGTGCCAGCAGCCAAGAGGGGGACAGGGTGCAAGAGACCCAGTACTTC.

In its sample, this clonotype was seen a few times. This chain links TRBV6-5 with TRBJ2-5; D remains unclear. V lost 0 bases and J 6 bases, leaving 8 bases between the germline ends. In germline, CDR1 is MNHEY, CDR2 SVGAGI. The CDR3 has 13 residues. CDR3 in DNA: TGTGCCAGCAGTTACTCTGGACGGAAGACCCAGTACTTC. It yields the protein CASSYSGRKTQYF.

The chain uses TRBV20-1 and TRBJ2-7; 11 nucleotides align to TRBD1. The CDR3 spans 14 residues. V lost 3 bases, J lost 7 bases, and 8 bases stayed unmatched. The V gene's germline CDR1 is DFQATT and CDR2 SNEGSKA (reference sequence). In DNA, the CDR3 is TGCAGTGCTAGGGGACGGGACAGGGGGTATGAGCAGTACTTC. Amino acid sequence: CSARGRDRGYEQYF.

This clonotype was seen a few times. V gene TRBV6-1 combines with J gene TRBJ1-2; D is uncertain. This CDR3 has 15 residues. V was clipped by 2 bases and J by 6 bases, with 16 bases between them. The germline gives CDR1 MNHNS, CDR2 SASEGT. In DNA, the CDR3 is TGTGCCAGCAGTGAAAGGGCAGGAAGGTTAGATGGCTACACCTTC. Protein sequence: CASSERAGRLDGYTF.

This clonotype appeared many times. V is TRBV12-3 or TRBV12-4 and J is TRBJ1-3; D call uncertain. The CDR3 contains 14 residues. The V gene lost 6 bases and the J gene lost 2 bases, with 11 bases spanning the gap. The CDR3 nucleotides are TGTGCCAGCAGCTCTGCTTCAACTGGAAACACCATATATTTT. This translates into CASSSASTGNTIYF.

This clonotype occurred a few times. The rearrangement links TRBV24-1 to TRBJ2-1; D ambiguous. From germline, CDR1 is KGHDR and CDR2 SFDVKD. The V end lost 4 bases, the J end lost 0 bases, and 6 bases lay between the germline ends. This CDR3 is 14 amino acids long. In DNA form, the CDR3 reads TGTGCCACCAGTGAGGAGAGCTCCTACAATGAGCAGTTCTTC. The encoded protein is CATSEESSYNEQFF.

This clonotype was counted a few times. The chain has TRBV10-3 and TRBJ1-1; unclear D gene. The CDR3 contains 13 residues. The germline V gene has CDR1 ENHRY and CDR2 SYGVKD. Trimming left V 1 base short and J 4 bases short, with 7 bases between. CDR3 in amino acids: CAISEFVGTEAFF. DNA of the CDR3: TGTGCCATCAGTGAGTTTGTCGGCACTGAAGCTTTCTTT.